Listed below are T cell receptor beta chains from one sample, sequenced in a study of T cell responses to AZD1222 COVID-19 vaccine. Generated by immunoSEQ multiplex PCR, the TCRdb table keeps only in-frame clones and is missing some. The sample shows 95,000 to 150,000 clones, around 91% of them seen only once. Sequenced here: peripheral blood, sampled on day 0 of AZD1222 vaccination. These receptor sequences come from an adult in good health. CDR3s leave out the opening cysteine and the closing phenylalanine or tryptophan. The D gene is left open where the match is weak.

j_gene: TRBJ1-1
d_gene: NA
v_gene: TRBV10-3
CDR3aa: AIRDMVLNTEAF

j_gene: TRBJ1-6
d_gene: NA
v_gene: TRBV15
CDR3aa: ATSRDRDPGSPLH

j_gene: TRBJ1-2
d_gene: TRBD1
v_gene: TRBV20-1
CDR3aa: SATDPGGADGYT

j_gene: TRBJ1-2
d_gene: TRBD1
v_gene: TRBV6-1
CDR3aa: ASSVPLGQAAYGYT

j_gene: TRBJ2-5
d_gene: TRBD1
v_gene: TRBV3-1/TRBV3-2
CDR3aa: ASSQVPGTGLQETQY

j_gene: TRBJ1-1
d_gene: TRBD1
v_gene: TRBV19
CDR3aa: ASSRLRDRPTEAF

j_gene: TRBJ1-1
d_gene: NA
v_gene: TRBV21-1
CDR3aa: ASSKRSVQSIVNTEAF

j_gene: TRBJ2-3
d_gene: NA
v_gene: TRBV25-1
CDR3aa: ASRGVAAPSTDTQY

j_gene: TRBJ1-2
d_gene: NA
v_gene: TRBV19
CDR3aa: ASSSPPYGYT

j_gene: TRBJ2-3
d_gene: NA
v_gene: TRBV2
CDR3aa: ASSEAWGVASTDTQY

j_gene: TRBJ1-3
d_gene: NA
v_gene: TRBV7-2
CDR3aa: ASSLRQARSGNTIY

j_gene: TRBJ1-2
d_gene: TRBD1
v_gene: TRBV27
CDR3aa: ASASYRDRGPLEYGYT

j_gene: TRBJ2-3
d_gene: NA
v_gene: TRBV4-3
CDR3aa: ASSLWSVRGPSTDTQY

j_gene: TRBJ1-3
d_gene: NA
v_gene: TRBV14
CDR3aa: ASSLAPNTIY

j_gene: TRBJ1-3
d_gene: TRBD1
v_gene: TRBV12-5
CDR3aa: ASGFRGAH

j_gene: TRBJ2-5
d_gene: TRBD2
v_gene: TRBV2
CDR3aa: ASSPSRGGETQY

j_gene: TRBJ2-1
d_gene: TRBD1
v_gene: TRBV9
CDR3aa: ASSHRQGKTYNEQF

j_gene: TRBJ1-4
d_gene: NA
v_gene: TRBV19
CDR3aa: ASRTGSRGTNEKLF

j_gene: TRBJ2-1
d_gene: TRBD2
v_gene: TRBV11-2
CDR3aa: ASSPGDFRDYQANEQF

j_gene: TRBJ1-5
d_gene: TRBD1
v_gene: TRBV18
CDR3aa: ASSPPSGQGNQPQH

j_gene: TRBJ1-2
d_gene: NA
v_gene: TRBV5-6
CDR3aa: ASSLISGGRGYT

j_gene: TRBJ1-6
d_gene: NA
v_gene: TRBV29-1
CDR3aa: SVKGELNSPLH

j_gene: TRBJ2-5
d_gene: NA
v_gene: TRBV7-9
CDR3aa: ASSYQETQY

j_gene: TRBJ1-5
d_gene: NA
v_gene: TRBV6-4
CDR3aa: ASSQGEGQPQH

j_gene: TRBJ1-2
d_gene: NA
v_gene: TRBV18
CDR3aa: ASSPPARVNYGYT